This T cell receptor (beta chain) comes out of a study of blood T cells in healthy people across ages. Whole-study results and caveats: Across the age range, TCR beta diversity per million T cells fell in a roughly linear way.

Sample-barcoded 5' priming and a J-beta primer mix drove a second PCR of 7 to 11 cycles. TCRdb ran MiXCR on the 5' RACE reads and lists one entry per CDR3 protein. The table includes hundreds of thousands of distinct CDR3 sequences, roughly 50% detected once. The CDR3 sequence is 18 residues long. The germline CDR1 and CDR2 sequences are SGHRS and YFSETQ. The V segment lost 0 bases and the J segment 1 base; nucleotides outside the gene matches: 9. Of note for this clonotype: Its antigen remains unidentified.

This TCR was sampled from a man under 40 in good health. Sequencing was performed on blood. The chain carries TRBV5-1 and TRBJ1-1; 10 bases are a match to TRBD1. In nucleotides, the CDR3 is TGCGCCAGCAGCTTGGTTGGACAGGGGGGGGCCGGGAACACTGAAGCTTTCTTT. Residues: CASSLVGQGGAGNTEAFF.